The rows below give T cell receptor beta chains drawn from one sample of a study of blood T cell repertoires in COVID-19. Here immunoSEQ multiplex PCR was the method, and the copy in TCRdb shows in-frame clones only, minus some. The table includes about 280,000 clones, approximately 85% detected once. The sequenced sample was peripheral blood. These receptors were obtained from a woman aged 70 to 79 with acute or convalescent COVID-19. CDR3s include the opening cysteine and the closing phenylalanine or tryptophan. The D gene is left open where the match is weak. Clone size is given for some rows only: seen once, a few or many times, or a class if the clone is expanded.

TRBD1 TRBJ1-5 TRBV2 few CASTPPGGGKQPQHF TGTGCCAGCACGCCCCCAGGGGGAGGCAAGCAGCCCCAGCATTTT
- TRBJ1-6 TRBV19 once CASRHLGPVGSPLHF TGTGCCAGTCGACACCTCGGTCCCGTAGGATCACCCCTCCACTTT
- TRBJ1-1 TRBV10-1 - CASKGHRLGTEAFF TGCGCCAGCAAGGGGCACAGGCTCGGTACTGAAGCTTTCTTT
- TRBJ1-5 TRBV30 - CAWSVQGDQPQHF TGTGCCTGGAGTGTACAGGGCGATCAGCCCCAGCATTTT
TRBD1 TRBJ1-4 TRBV9 - CASSPGDRGNEKLFF TGTGCCAGCAGCCCAGGGGACAGGGGGAATGAAAAACTGTTTTTT
- TRBJ1-3 TRBV6-1 - CASSEGGGSGNTIYF TGTGCCAGCAGTGAAGGGGGGGGTTCTGGAAACACCATATATTTT
TRBD1 TRBJ2-3 TRBV11-2 - CASGAGGRSDTQYF TGTGCCAGCGGCGCAGGGGGCAGGAGCGATACGCAGTATTTT
- TRBJ1-2 TRBV5-6 - CASSLSGSRTF TGTGCCAGCAGCTTATCAGGCTCACGCACCTTC
- TRBJ1-3 TRBV5-4 once CASSYGARAGNTIYF TGTGCCAGCAGCTATGGAGCCAGGGCTGGAAACACCATATATTTT
- TRBJ2-5 TRBV2 - CASSTNSGGGETQYF TGTGCCAGCAGTACAAACTCGGGGGGCGGGGAGACCCAGTACTTC
- TRBJ1-1 TRBV5-1 - CASSSRHRDLNTEAFF TGCGCCAGCAGCTCCCGCCACCGGGACTTGAACACTGAAGCTTTCTTT
- TRBJ2-1 TRBV11-2 - CASSFVQGLNEQFF TGTGCCAGCAGCTTTGTGCAGGGACTGAATGAGCAGTTCTTC
TRBD1 TRBJ2-2 TRBV28 - CASRPNRGRGGELFF TGTGCCAGCAGGCCCAACAGGGGGCGCGGCGGGGAGCTGTTTTTT
TRBD1 TRBJ2-2 TRBV2 once CASRLQGQGNTGELFF TGTGCCAGCAGACTACAGGGACAGGGGAACACCGGGGAGCTGTTTTTT